Listed below are T cell receptor beta chains from one sample, sequenced in a study of graft-versus-host responses after intestinal transplantation. This table comes from immunoSEQ multiplex PCR, and its TCRdb copy is limited to in-frame clones, with some not included. Among about 110,000 clones listed, about 92% were seen once. These receptors lack a known antigen. The sequencing used unstimulated CD8+ T cells sorted from spleen or lymph node cells, collected before transplant. Every receptor here comes from a human donor who was the organ donor for an intestinal transplant. The CDR3 runs from the conserved cysteine through the conserved F or W. Fields, in order: V gene, clone size, D gene, J gene, CDR3 DNA, CDR3 protein. A D gene is named only where the DNA matches it firmly. Size values are once, few and many counts, or a class for expanded clones, and some rows have none.

TRBV4-3	once	.	TRBJ2-7	TGCGCCAGCAGCCAAGACAGGACCCTAAGCTCCTACGAGCAGTACTTC	CASSQDRTLSSYEQYF
TRBV19	.	.	TRBJ1-1	TGTGCCAGTAGTACGAGCCCCGGGAAACAAGCTTTCTTT	CASSTSPGKQAFF
TRBV5-4	.	TRBD1	TRBJ2-5	TGTGCCAGCAGGTGGACCGGGACAGGGGTTGTCCAAGAGACCCAGTACTTC	CASRWTGTGVVQETQYF
TRBV7-8	.	.	TRBJ2-5	TGTGCCAGCAGCTTAAGAGGACCCCGGGGAGAGACCCAGTACTTC	CASSLRGPRGETQYF
TRBV7-3	.	TRBD1	TRBJ2-6	TGTGCCAGCAGCTTAGCGGGGCAGGGGGCGCCCATTGGGGCCAACGTCCTGACTTTC	CASSLAGQGAPIGANVLTF
TRBV14	.	TRBD2	TRBJ2-3	TGTGCCAGCAGCCAAGATCGGGAGGGACTAGCATTCGGCACAGATACGCAGTATTTT	CASSQDREGLAFGTDTQYF
TRBV5-6	.	TRBD1	TRBJ1-2	TGTGCCAGCAGCTTGGCCCCACAGGGGAATGGCTACACCTTC	CASSLAPQGNGYTF
TRBV7-9	.	TRBD2	TRBJ2-7	TGTGCCAGCAGCTTAGTGCGGGAGAAGCTTTTCTCCTACGAGCAGTACTTC	CASSLVREKLFSYEQYF
TRBV27	.	.	TRBJ2-6	TGTGCCAGCAGTCCCATCCTCTCTGGGGCCAACGTCCTGACTTTC	CASSPILSGANVLTF
TRBV28	.	.	TRBJ1-1	TGTGCCAGCACTCAAACCGGAACTTCTGAAGCTTTCTTT	CASTQTGTSEAFF
TRBV6-1	.	.	TRBJ2-7	TGTGCCAGCAGTGATCTTTTAGGAGGGGGGGTTCGGGACGAGCAGTACTTC	CASSDLLGGGVRDEQYF
TRBV19	few	TRBD1	TRBJ1-1	TGTGCCAGTAGTATCCGACAGGGATTCACTGAAGCTTTCTTT	CASSIRQGFTEAFF
TRBV5-8	.	.	TRBJ1-1	TGTGCCAGCAGCTTGGTGGCAGGGACTGAAGCTTTCTTT	CASSLVAGTEAFF
TRBV19	.	.	TRBJ2-7	TGTGCCAGTACGGCAAGGCATCCCTACGAGCAGTACTTC	CASTARHPYEQYF
TRBV5-6	.	TRBD1	TRBJ1-1	TGTGCCAGCAGCTCGGACAGGGGGTACACTGAAGCTTTCTTT	CASSSDRGYTEAFF
TRBV5-1	.	.	TRBJ2-3	TGCGCCAGCAGCATCAAGCGGTACACAGATACGCAGTATTTT	CASSIKRYTDTQYF
TRBV9	.	TRBD2	TRBJ2-1	TGTGCCAGCAGCGTAGGTGGGACTACCGCCTACAATGAGCAGTTCTTC	CASSVGGTTAYNEQFF
TRBV6-5	.	TRBD1	TRBJ1-2	TGTGCCAGCAGACACAGGGGGCATGGCTACACCTTC	CASRHRGHGYTF
TRBV4-1	.	.	TRBJ2-4	TGCGCCAGCAGCCACCCAACAGGAGGAGGAGGGGGCAAAAACATTCAGTACTTC	CASSHPTGGGGGKNIQYF
TRBV5-4	few	.	TRBJ2-7	TGTGCCAGCAGCTTGTACGACGGACCCTACGAGCAGTACTTC	CASSLYDGPYEQYF
TRBV27	.	.	TRBJ2-3	TGTGCCAGCAGTTTATCTAGTAGCGGAGGCGCCGGTACGCAGTATTTT	CASSLSSSGGAGTQYF
TRBV7-8	.	TRBD2	TRBJ2-7	TGTGCCAGCAGCGAGTATTTACTAGCGGGAGACGAGCAGTACTTC	CASSEYLLAGDEQYF
TRBV28	once	TRBD1	TRBJ1-2	TGTGCCAGCAGTTACCGGGACAGGGGTCCCTCTCTTGGTGGCTACACCTTC	CASSYRDRGPSLGGYTF
TRBV10-3	.	.	TRBJ2-1	TGTGCCATCAGTGAGTCTGCCGGGGGCTCCTACAATGAGCAGTTCTTC	CAISESAGGSYNEQFF
TRBV7-9	.	TRBD2	TRBJ2-7	TGTGCCAGCAGCTTATTATCTACGGGAGGGCCCCCATACGAGCAGTACTTC	CASSLLSTGGPPYEQYF
TRBV28	.	.	TRBJ1-1	TGTGCCAGCAGTTCGGGGGGTACGGCTGAAGCTTTCTTT	CASSSGGTAEAFF
TRBV11-2	.	.	TRBJ2-7	TGTGCCAGCAGTCCATCAGTGGGGAGCCCTTACGCGCAGTACTTC	CASSPSVGSPYAQYF
TRBV7-6	.	TRBD2	TRBJ2-1	TGTGCCAGCAGCTCCGGGACTAGCGGCAAAGGGTTCTACAATGAGCAGTTCTTC	CASSSGTSGKGFYNEQFF
TRBV7-9	.	.	TRBJ1-3	TGTGCCACCCCCCTTGCGGGGAGGGCGGGAAACACCATATATTTT	CATPLAGRAGNTIYF